This entry concerns a single TCR beta chain. Its target is not known. PCR was performed a second time for roughly 7 to 11 cycles using a sample-barcoded 5' primer and a J-beta primer mix. TCRdb used MiXCR to reprocess the 5' RACE reads, holding one entry per CDR3 protein. The table has approximately 800,000 distinct CDR3 sequences, around 62% seen once. The data were obtained in a study of blood T cells in healthy people across ages. Points from the study as a whole: PBMC samples, being unsorted, prevented any conclusive comparison of naive and antigen-experienced cells. The study found more naive CD4+ cells and higher diversity in long-lived than aged donors.

The germline gives CDR1 MNHEY, CDR2 SVGAGI. CDR3 size: 16 residues. V lost 6 bases and J 3 bases, leaving 19 bases between the germline ends. Per-sample PBMC isolation yielded at least 6.5 million cells. The V and J genes are TRBV6-5 and TRBJ2-3; weak D call: TRBD2 (6 bases). Specimen: blood. This sequence originates from a man between 25 and 39 years old in good health. This CDR3 reads CASSPRPGLTTDTQYF. The CDR3 DNA sequence: TGTGCCAGCAGCCCCCGACCGGGACTCACTACAGATACGCAGTATTTT.